The entry below describes one T cell receptor beta chain. How the authors handled the data: By means of reference gene primer amplification, nucleated cell counts were estimated. Some clones are missing from TCRdb's copy, which holds only in-frame ones; the method was immunoSEQ multiplex PCR. V, J and clone size are those of that table, while D and trimming were read from the DNA. In the table there are around 160,000 clones, more than 65% of which are singletons. The data are from a study of blood T cell repertoires in COVID-19. For the study at large: Both acute and convalescent COVID-19 samples were obtained from the United States, Italy and Spain. Sample material is recorded as cDNA or gDNA derived from T cells, B-cell-depleted T cells, or PBMCs.

Germline V gene data show CDR1 as SGHTA and CDR2 as FQGNSA. Trimming removed 0 bases from V and 5 bases from J; junction bases left unmatched: 3. This CDR3 has 15 residues. Input material: peripheral blood. This receptor was obtained from a woman at least 80 years old with acute or convalescent COVID-19. The chain employs TRBV7-2 and TRBJ1-3, with 8 bases fitting TRBD1. The CDR3 here is CASSLAQGARNTIYF. The CDR3 nucleotides are TGTGCCAGCAGCTTAGCGCAGGGGGCGCGAAACACCATATATTTT.